This T cell receptor (beta chain) was sequenced in a study of shared clonotypes between healthy human individuals (dated by TCRdb to 2018 to 2021). For the wider study: Two women and a few men aged 18 to 49 years were included in the cohort. Different laboratories and diverse techniques were used to prepare libraries and sequence TCR repertoires, to increase sequencing depth and limit assay-specific biases. For each donor, three plates each were used for CD4 naive and CD4 memory, two plates were used for CD8 naive, and one plate was used for CD8 memory. Per donor, leukapheresis produced somewhere between about 0.94 and 10 billion PBMCs. Blood TCR repertoires of a handful of healthy adults were deeply sequenced to estimate repertoire size and the extent of clonotype sharing between individuals. What the authors observed across the whole study: Compared with non-shared clonotypes, the clonotypes found in all four sorted-subset donors had higher generation probabilities. Based on pairwise subsampling, the degree of clonotype sharing among donors was expected to be affected by sequencing depth. When several donors were compared, the shared fraction of clonotypes was about 5% for naive CD4, 3.5% for naive CD8, 2.3% for memory CD4, and roughly 0.43% for memory CD8. The genetic and exposure-history diversity represented was limited by the small number of donors. Only blood was sampled, and tissue TCR repertoires likely differ from those in blood. Rarefaction of sorted-subset datasets indicated incomplete sequencing despite the large sequencing depth. Naive subsets generally had larger estimated clonotype richness than memory subsets.

TCR CDR3 regions were amplified from genomic DNA by multiplex PCR using the deep immunoSEQ assay. Extracted genomic DNA from each cell subset was spread evenly across all wells of several immunoSEQ 96-well plates, with each plate serving as a replicate. For sorted subsets, each replicate PCR was loaded with approximately 190 ng genomic DNA, equivalent to 30,000 or so T cell genomes. Purified libraries were measured with a Qubit 3.0 fluorometer, size-checked on a Bioanalyzer 2100, and measured again with the KAPA Library Quantification kit. Every immunoSEQ 96-well plate was sequenced on a separate single-read 150-cycle Illumina NextSeq 550 flow cell. Per the source publication's procedure: Because the immunoSEQ output held only junctional sequences and lacked quality scores, the filtering could not match the filtering applied to full-length reads. To assign V/J genes and CDR3, sequences were annotated using PyIR, a Python wrapper for IgBLAST v1.9, with IMGT germline references. Reads with weak V/J assignments (E-value above 1e-6), missing CDR3, stop codons, out-of-frame junctions, or ambiguous translated residues were removed. V3J clonotypes were defined by identical inferred V gene, J gene, and CDR3 amino acid sequence. Percentage overlap between repertoires was computed as shared unique clonotypes divided by the size of the smaller repertoire. Three approaches were used to assess repertoire richness: RTK rarefaction, the Chao1 estimator, and Recon v2.1 estimates of unobserved clonotypes. OLGA was used to compute generation probabilities for all TCRbeta clonotypes that the gDNA method yielded from a handful of donors. This is the immuneACCESS table as TCRdb keeps it, with only in-frame sequences that have V and J called. A part of the clones is gone; compared with another copy, unresolved V genes explain less than half, and the rest is unexplained. For V, J and clone size, that table is used; D and trimming come from the DNA. For this sample there are around 750,000 clones; approximately 74% appear just once. The ten largest clones represent more than 1.5% of the sample.

Healthy HIV-negative adults with no recently reported acute infections or vaccinations were included as donors. Every donor was a Caucasian adult residing in Nashville, Tennessee, USA. Magnetic negative selection was used to enrich CD4+ T cells, after which naive cells were positively selected on CD45RA and the negative fraction became the memory subset. Blood was collected by leukapheresis, and PBMCs were isolated by Ficoll-Histopaque density gradient centrifugation and then cryopreserved in liquid nitrogen vapor phase. Purity and quantity of every magnetically sorted T cell population were checked by analytical flow cytometry. Genomic DNA was isolated from each sorted fraction and quantified by UV absorbance on a Nanodrop 2000c. Of note for this clone: The specificity of this receptor is unknown. Base qualities are not provided; no much larger clone lies one nucleotide away.

V is pared back by 0 bases and J by 0 bases, with 20 bases lying between the germline termini. The CDR3 spans 20 residues, from the cysteine through the phenylalanine. The only DNA kept is the CDR3, 60 bases in frame from the first base. Taken from the germline V gene, the CDR1 and CDR2 loops are MGHRA and YSYEKL. The sequence joins TRBV4-1 to TRBJ2-2; the D gene could be either TRBD1 or TRBD2, each agreeing at 5 bases. This receptor was obtained from a woman aged 25-40 years in good health. Sequenced input: memory CD4+ T cells sorted from blood. The sample's cell subset or site label is to be understood as: CD45RA-negative fraction. The CDR3 region reads CASSQDPASIRGPNTGELFF. The bases are TGCGCCAGCAGCCAAGACCCGGCTTCGATCCGGGGACCGAACACCGGGGAGCTGTTTTTT.